Listed below are T cell receptor beta chains from one sample, sequenced in a study of blood T cells in healthy people across ages. TCRdb reanalysed the 5' RACE reads using MiXCR and keeps one entry per CDR3 protein. The sample includes over a million distinct CDR3 sequences, 35% to 50% of them seen just once. The material sequenced was blood. These receptors originate from an older woman in good health. Both conserved end residues are part of each CDR3. Each record gives: D gene, V gene, clone size, J gene, CDR3 protein, CDR3 DNA. D genes are given only for firm matches. Clone size is given for some rows only: seen once, a few or many times, or a class if the clone is expanded.

D gene: NA; V gene: TRBV6-6; clone size: NA; J gene: TRBJ1-5; CDR3 protein: CASSSGDKAGQPQHF; CDR3 DNA: TGTGCCAGCAGTTCCGGGGACAAGGCGGGTCAGCCCCAGCATTTT
D gene: NA; V gene: TRBV27; clone size: few; J gene: TRBJ2-1; CDR3 protein: CASSHQGVEQFF; CDR3 DNA: TGTGCCAGCAGCCACCAAGGCGTTGAGCAGTTCTTC
D gene: NA; V gene: TRBV7-2; clone size: NA; J gene: TRBJ1-1; CDR3 protein: CASSLDGAWNTEAFF; CDR3 DNA: TGTGCCAGCAGCTTAGATGGGGCGTGGAACACTGAAGCTTTCTTT
D gene: NA; V gene: TRBV20-1; clone size: few; J gene: TRBJ2-5; CDR3 protein: CSARVAQETQYF; CDR3 DNA: TGCAGTGCTAGAGTGGCACAAGAGACCCAGTACTTC
D gene: TRBD2; V gene: TRBV12-3/TRBV12-4; clone size: NA; J gene: TRBJ2-7; CDR3 protein: CASSYSGRATYEQYF; CDR3 DNA: TGTGCCAGCAGTTATAGCGGGAGGGCAACCTACGAGCAGTACTTC
D gene: TRBD1; V gene: TRBV20-1; clone size: NA; J gene: TRBJ1-5; CDR3 protein: CSARDGAQGKSQPQHF; CDR3 DNA: TGCAGTGCTAGAGATGGAGCACAGGGGAAGAGTCAGCCCCAGCATTTT
D gene: TRBD2; V gene: TRBV6-5; clone size: few; J gene: TRBJ2-5; CDR3 protein: CASSGLAGEEETQYF; CDR3 DNA: TGTGCCAGCAGTGGACTAGCGGGAGAGGAAGAGACCCAGTACTTC
D gene: TRBD2; V gene: TRBV27; clone size: few; J gene: TRBJ2-1; CDR3 protein: CASSLSGLAGGPGYNEQFF; CDR3 DNA: TGTGCCAGCAGTTTATCGGGACTAGCGGGAGGGCCGGGTTACAATGAGCAGTTCTTC
D gene: TRBD1; V gene: TRBV20-1; clone size: few; J gene: TRBJ1-6; CDR3 protein: CSAAVGQGGRSPLHF; CDR3 DNA: TGCAGTGCAGCCGTCGGACAGGGAGGACGTTCACCCCTCCACTTT
D gene: NA; V gene: TRBV7-2; clone size: NA; J gene: TRBJ2-1; CDR3 protein: CASSKDQLDEQFF; CDR3 DNA: TGTGCCAGCAGCAAAGATCAGTTGGATGAGCAGTTCTTC
D gene: NA; V gene: TRBV7-8; clone size: NA; J gene: TRBJ1-2; CDR3 protein: CASSLQSSGYTF; CDR3 DNA: TGTGCCAGCAGCTTGCAATCCTCTGGCTACACCTTC
D gene: TRBD1; V gene: TRBV20-1; clone size: few; J gene: TRBJ2-3; CDR3 protein: CSARDHKGGWTDTQYF; CDR3 DNA: TGCAGTGCTAGAGATCACAAAGGGGGCTGGACAGATACGCAGTATTTT
D gene: NA; V gene: TRBV20-1; clone size: few; J gene: TRBJ1-2; CDR3 protein: CSARVTAAGPYGYTF; CDR3 DNA: TGCAGTGCTAGAGTGACGGCAGCGGGACCCTATGGCTACACCTTC
D gene: TRBD2; V gene: TRBV9; clone size: NA; J gene: TRBJ2-7; CDR3 protein: CASSVGSGGREQYF; CDR3 DNA: TGTGCCAGCAGCGTAGGAAGCGGGGGGCGAGAGCAGTACTTC
D gene: NA; V gene: TRBV20-1; clone size: NA; J gene: TRBJ2-3; CDR3 protein: CSANRASAPDTQYF; CDR3 DNA: TGCAGTGCTAACCGGGCCAGTGCCCCAGATACGCAGTATTTT
D gene: TRBD1; V gene: TRBV20-1; clone size: NA; J gene: TRBJ2-1; CDR3 protein: CSALPGQPYNEQFF; CDR3 DNA: TGCAGTGCTTTACCGGGACAGCCCTACAATGAGCAGTTCTTC
D gene: NA; V gene: TRBV20-1; clone size: NA; J gene: TRBJ1-2; CDR3 protein: CSAYSIGYTF; CDR3 DNA: TGCAGTGCCTACTCGATTGGCTACACCTTC
D gene: NA; V gene: TRBV15; clone size: few; J gene: TRBJ2-7; CDR3 protein: CATKEQATYEQYF; CDR3 DNA: TGTGCCACTAAAGAACAGGCAACCTACGAGCAGTACTTC
D gene: TRBD1; V gene: TRBV5-1; clone size: NA; J gene: TRBJ2-1; CDR3 protein: CASSQGVVNEQFF; CDR3 DNA: TGCGCCAGCAGTCAGGGGGTGGTCAATGAGCAGTTCTTC
D gene: TRBD2; V gene: TRBV27; clone size: few; J gene: TRBJ2-3; CDR3 protein: CASSSLAGGPPDTQYF; CDR3 DNA: TGTGCCAGCAGTTCACTAGCGGGAGGGCCTCCAGATACGCAGTATTTT
D gene: NA; V gene: TRBV29-1; clone size: NA; J gene: TRBJ2-5; CDR3 protein: CSVGYVDSQETQYF; CDR3 DNA: TGCAGCGTTGGATATGTGGACTCCCAAGAGACCCAGTACTTC
D gene: TRBD2; V gene: TRBV28; clone size: NA; J gene: TRBJ2-3; CDR3 protein: CASSTRTRPTDTQYF; CDR3 DNA: TGTGCCAGCAGTACGCGGACTAGGCCCACAGATACGCAGTATTTT
D gene: NA; V gene: TRBV5-1; clone size: NA; J gene: TRBJ1-1; CDR3 protein: CASSQDIRTEAFF; CDR3 DNA: TGCGCCAGCAGCCAGGACATTAGGACTGAAGCTTTCTTT
D gene: NA; V gene: TRBV5-6; clone size: many; J gene: TRBJ2-3; CDR3 protein: CASSVGSTDTQYF; CDR3 DNA: TGTGCCAGCAGCGTGGGAAGCACAGATACGCAGTATTTT
D gene: NA; V gene: TRBV20-1; clone size: NA; J gene: TRBJ2-3; CDR3 protein: CSAAAGDTQYF; CDR3 DNA: TGCAGTGCCGCCGCGGGGGATACGCAGTATTTT
D gene: TRBD2; V gene: TRBV3-1; clone size: NA; J gene: TRBJ2-7; CDR3 protein: CASRKSGGSSYEQYF; CDR3 DNA: TGTGCCAGCAGGAAGTCGGGCGGGAGTTCCTACGAGCAGTACTTC
D gene: NA; V gene: TRBV20-1; clone size: NA; J gene: TRBJ2-1; CDR3 protein: CSAAEGSSYNEQFF; CDR3 DNA: TGCAGTGCTGCCGAAGGGAGCTCCTACAATGAGCAGTTCTTC
D gene: TRBD2; V gene: TRBV3-1; clone size: NA; J gene: TRBJ2-3; CDR3 protein: CASSRRTSGTLPDTQYF; CDR3 DNA: TGTGCCAGCAGCCGGAGGACTAGCGGGACCCTTCCAGATACGCAGTATTTT
D gene: NA; V gene: TRBV2; clone size: NA; J gene: TRBJ2-3; CDR3 protein: CASRVTGGTDTQYF; CDR3 DNA: TGTGCCAGCAGGGTCACTGGGGGCACAGATACGCAGTATTTT
D gene: TRBD2; V gene: TRBV3-1; clone size: many; J gene: TRBJ2-7; CDR3 protein: CASSPWTSSYEQYF; CDR3 DNA: TGTGCCAGCTCACCTTGGACTAGCTCCTACGAGCAGTACTTC
D gene: TRBD1; V gene: TRBV10-3; clone size: few; J gene: TRBJ1-5; CDR3 protein: CAISESGQGAGQPQHF; CDR3 DNA: TGTGCCATCAGTGAGTCAGGGCAGGGGGCTGGTCAGCCCCAGCATTTT
D gene: NA; V gene: TRBV2; clone size: NA; J gene: TRBJ2-7; CDR3 protein: CASSEDRTYEQYF; CDR3 DNA: TGTGCCAGCAGTGAAGACCGAACCTACGAGCAGTACTTC
D gene: TRBD1; V gene: TRBV11-1; clone size: few; J gene: TRBJ2-5; CDR3 protein: CASSQGQAKETQYF; CDR3 DNA: TGTGCCAGCAGCCAAGGACAGGCCAAAGAGACCCAGTACTTC
D gene: NA; V gene: TRBV6-4; clone size: NA; J gene: TRBJ1-2; CDR3 protein: CASSDILTTRDTF; CDR3 DNA: TGTGCCAGCAGTGACATTTTGACTACCCGCGACACCTTC
D gene: NA; V gene: TRBV14; clone size: NA; J gene: TRBJ2-3; CDR3 protein: CASSQEVKDTQYF; CDR3 DNA: TGTGCCAGCAGCCAAGAGGTAAAAGATACGCAGTATTTT
D gene: TRBD1; V gene: TRBV10-2; clone size: NA; J gene: TRBJ2-6; CDR3 protein: CASSGQGAAGANVLTF; CDR3 DNA: TGCGCCAGCAGTGGACAGGGGGCGGCTGGGGCCAACGTCCTGACTTTC
D gene: NA; V gene: TRBV29-1; clone size: few; J gene: TRBJ2-3; CDR3 protein: CSVGWKLSTDTQYF; CDR3 DNA: TGCAGCGTTGGCTGGAAGCTGAGCACAGATACGCAGTATTTT
D gene: TRBD2; V gene: TRBV3-1; clone size: NA; J gene: TRBJ2-1; CDR3 protein: CASSQGSGSLGNEQFF; CDR3 DNA: TGTGCCAGCAGCCAAGGCAGCGGGAGTCTTGGGAATGAGCAGTTCTTC
D gene: NA; V gene: TRBV24-1; clone size: NA; J gene: TRBJ2-2; CDR3 protein: CATSVSGSNTGELFF; CDR3 DNA: TGTGCCACCAGTGTCTCGGGCAGCAACACCGGGGAGCTGTTTTTT
D gene: TRBD1; V gene: TRBV7-2; clone size: NA; J gene: TRBJ2-7; CDR3 protein: CASSPDRASEQYF; CDR3 DNA: TGTGCCAGCAGCCCGGACAGGGCTAGCGAGCAGTACTTC
D gene: NA; V gene: TRBV7-9; clone size: NA; J gene: TRBJ1-5; CDR3 protein: CASSTSGLSNQPQHF; CDR3 DNA: TGTGCCAGCAGCACATCGGGATTGAGCAATCAGCCCCAGCATTTT